Presented here are 6 T cell receptor beta chains from one specimen sequenced in a study of tumor-infiltrating lymphocytes in primary liver carcinoma. Out of unsorted whole blood came the blood RNA, and germline DNA was extracted as well. From 450 to 600 ng total RNA, TCR beta cDNA was generated with a primer in the constant region. For TCR beta, libraries were produced by three nested multiplex PCR rounds using slightly modified ARM-PCR. In the first two PCR rounds, TRBV1-TRBV30 forward primers were paired with a C-beta reverse primer, and each round lasted roughly 9 cycles. TCRdb reprocessed the multiplex PCR reads with MiXCR, giving one entry per CDR3 protein. Here the sample spans approximately 340,000 distinct CDR3 sequences, 65% being singletons. Sequencing was done on a sample of peripheral blood. These receptors were taken from a man aged 35 to 55 with primary liver carcinoma and hepatitis B virus infection.

As to this clonotype: The junction differs from germline at one of its ends, possibly a read error. This chain connects TRBV11-2 to TRBJ2-1; 7 bases are a match to TRBD2. This CDR3 is built from 17 residues. CDR1 is SGHAT, CDR2 FQNNGV, per germline. The CDR3 here is CASSSLTGLGAYNEQFF. As DNA, the CDR3 is TGTGCCAGTAGCTCTCTCACCGGACTAGGGGCCTACAATGAGCAGTTCTTC.

Worth noting for this clonotype: This may be a read error, as it is one base from a much larger clone. The chain employs TRBV6-5 and TRBJ2-7; 8 bases match TRBD1. This CDR3 region has 17 residues. Per germline, CDR1 MNHEY and CDR2 SVGAGI. In nucleotides, the CDR3 is TGTGCCAGCAGTTCGGTGTCAGGGGGCCGGAGCTCCTACGAGCAGTGCTTC. It is translated as CASSSVSGGRSSYEQCF.

This clonotype occurred many times. J is TRBJ1-2 and V is TRBV4-2; tentative D call: TRBD1 (6 bases). The CDR3 loop spans 13 amino acids. V gave up 4 bases and J gave up 8 bases, with 14 bases separating them. In germline, CDR1 is LGHNA, CDR2 YNFKEQ. In DNA, the CDR3 is TGTGCCAGCAGCCGAGCAGGGGAGGGAGGCTACACCTTC. The encoded protein is CASSRAGEGGYTF.

This clonotype was counted at least ten times. The rearrangement joins TRBV11-1 to TRBJ2-7; D is unresolved. Trimming pared 3 bases from V and 3 bases from J, leaving 9 bases between. The length of the CDR3 is 13 residues. The V gene's germline CDR1 is SGHAT and CDR2 FQDESV (reference sequence). The CDR3 loop is CASSLGKFYEQYF. CDR3 DNA: TGTGCCAGCAGCTTGGGCAAGTTCTACGAGCAGTACTTC.

This clonotype was detected ten times or more. This chain uses TRBV4-2 with TRBJ1-1; possibly TRBD1 for D (6 bases). This CDR3 region has 16 residues. Trimming took off 4 bases at V and 4 bases at J, with 19 bases between the two ends. Germline V gene lookup returns CDR1 LGHNA and CDR2 YNFKEQ. CDR3 loop: CASSPGDRGGRTEAFF. The DNA of the CDR3 is TGTGCCAGCAGCCCAGGGGACCGTGGGGGACGCACTGAAGCTTTCTTT.

This clonotype was detected many times. The V gene is TRBV6-5, the J gene TRBJ2-1, with 13 bases identical to TRBD2. The CDR3 covers 14 residues. Germline V lookup: CDR1 MNHEY, CDR2 SVGAGI. The ends lost 9 bases at V and 10 bases at J; junction bases unmatched: 9. The CDR3 nucleotides are TGTGCCAGTCAGAAGGAACTAGCGGGAGGGGAGCAGTTCTTC. It specifies CASQKELAGGEQFF.